A selection of T cell receptor beta chains follows, all from one sample in a study of T cell clones after liver transplantation. Clones were read by immunoSEQ multiplex PCR, and TCRdb kept only the in-frame ones, dropping some. The table has tens of thousands of clones, over 85% seen once. The sequencing used CD8+ T cells from blood, collected 12 months after liver transplant. The receptors shown here come from a human patient who received a liver transplant. The graft donor may have contributed some T cells. Both conserved end residues are part of each CDR3. The D gene is left open where the match is weak. A row's size may be missing; if present it is once, few, many or a size class.

D,V,J,size,DNA,CDR3
TRBD1,TRBV6-6,TRBJ1-2,-,TGTGCCAGCAGTAGGGGACAGGGGTTCTATGGCTACACCTTC,CASSRGQGFYGYTF
TRBD2,TRBV7-2,TRBJ2-7,-,TGTGCCAGCAGCCTTAGCGGGAGGGCCTCCTACGAGCAGTACTTC,CASSLSGRASYEQYF
-,TRBV4-1,TRBJ1-2,-,TGCGCCAGCAGCCAAGAGGGGGGCAGAACCTATGGCTACACCTTC,CASSQEGGRTYGYTF
-,TRBV7-9,TRBJ2-7,-,TGTGCCAGCAGCTCTCAGCTCTACGAGCAGTACTTC,CASSSQLYEQYF
TRBD2,TRBV27,TRBJ2-5,-,TGTGCCAGCAGCCTTACGGGGGGTTGGGAGCAGTACTTC,CASSLTGGWEQYF
-,TRBV7-2,TRBJ2-7,-,TGTGCCAGCAGCGCAACAGGGACCCCCATCTACGAGCAGTACTTC,CASSATGTPIYEQYF
TRBD2,TRBV11-2,TRBJ2-1,-,TGTGCCAGCAGTTTGACTAGCGGGAGCTACAATGAGCAGTTCTTC,CASSLTSGSYNEQFF
-,TRBV5-6,TRBJ2-7,once,TGTGCCAGCAGGAGGGGGGAGGCGCCGAACGAGCAGTACTTC,CASRRGEAPNEQYF
TRBD1,TRBV9,TRBJ1-1,-,TGTGCCAGCAGCGGGTCGGACAGGGTGAACACTGAAGCTTTCTTT,CASSGSDRVNTEAFF
-,TRBV9,TRBJ2-7,-,TGTGCCAGCAGCGAAGGGGGGAGCTCCTACGAGCAGTACTTC,CASSEGGSSYEQYF
TRBD1,TRBV7-2,TRBJ2-2,-,TGTGCCAGCAGCTCCGAGGACAGGGCCTGGGGCGGGGAGCTGTTTTTT,CASSSEDRAWGGELFF
TRBD2,TRBV7-8,TRBJ2-7,-,TGTGCCAGCAGCGCCTTAGCGGGAGTGGATGAGCAGTACTTC,CASSALAGVDEQYF
-,TRBV6-1,TRBJ2-2,-,TGTGCCACTCCAACAGAGGGCTTGGGGGAGCTGTTTTTT,CATPTEGLGELFF
-,TRBV19,TRBJ1-1,-,TGTGCCAGTAGGATTCCGGGGGGAAATACTGAAGCTTTCTTT,CASRIPGGNTEAFF
-,TRBV6-1,TRBJ1-5,-,TGTGCCAGCAGTGAAACGGCTGGGATCAATCAGCCCCAGCATTTT,CASSETAGINQPQHF
-,TRBV7-8,TRBJ2-7,-,TGTGCCAGCAGCGTGGACTATGCGAGCTACGAGCAGTACTTC,CASSVDYASYEQYF
-,TRBV29-1,TRBJ2-1,-,TGCAGCGTTGGACGGGGGAGGGAGCAGTTCTTC,CSVGRGREQFF
TRBD1,TRBV13,TRBJ1-1,-,TGTGCCAGCAGCTTCATGACAGGGGGCATTTATGAAGCTTTCTTT,CASSFMTGGIYEAFF
-,TRBV7-9,TRBJ1-1,-,TGTGCCAGCAGCTCTCAGACAGGAAGGAACGCTGAAGCTTTCTTT,CASSSQTGRNAEAFF
-,TRBV2,TRBJ2-3,-,TGTGCCAGCAGTACTGATCCAGACCCTAGCACAGATACGCAGTATTTT,CASSTDPDPSTDTQYF
TRBD2,TRBV27,TRBJ2-3,-,TGTGCCAGCAGTTTCGGAAACCGTGGTCTGGGTAGCGGGAGGGGCTACACAGATACGCAGTATTTT,CASSFGNRGLGSGRGYTDTQYF
-,TRBV28,TRBJ2-2,-,TGTGCCAGCAGTGCCAGGGGCACCGGGGAGCTGTTTTTT,CASSARGTGELFF
TRBD2,TRBV7-8,TRBJ2-1,-,TGTGCCAGCAGCCAGGGACTAGCGGGGGGCTCCTACAATGAGCAGTTCTTC,CASSQGLAGGSYNEQFF
-,TRBV9,TRBJ1-4,once,TGTGCCAGCAGCGTAGATGGGGGTGAAAAACTGTTTTTT,CASSVDGGEKLFF
TRBD1,TRBV7-9,TRBJ2-2,-,TGTGCCAGCAGCTTAGGCGGGACAGGGAACGGCGGGGAGCTGTTTTTT,CASSLGGTGNGGELFF
TRBD2,TRBV9,TRBJ2-5,-,TGTGCCAGCAGCCCTAGCGGGAGGGCCGGAGAGACCCAGTACTTC,CASSPSGRAGETQYF
TRBD2,TRBV5-1,TRBJ2-3,-,TGCGCCAGCAGCTTGGGTTTACTAGCGGGAGGCCGTGGAAGGACAGATACGCAGTATTTT,CASSLGLLAGGRGRTDTQYF
TRBD1,TRBV28,TRBJ1-1,-,TGTGCCTCGCAGAGGGGGCGCAAGACTGAAGCTTTCTTT,CASQRGRKTEAFF
TRBD2,TRBV5-4,TRBJ2-7,-,TGTGCCAGCAGCTTGTGGACTAGCGGCTACGAGCAGTACTTC,CASSLWTSGYEQYF
-,TRBV5-1,TRBJ2-3,-,TGCGCCAGCATCCTCGGACCTGCGAGCACAGATACGCAGTATTTT,CASILGPASTDTQYF